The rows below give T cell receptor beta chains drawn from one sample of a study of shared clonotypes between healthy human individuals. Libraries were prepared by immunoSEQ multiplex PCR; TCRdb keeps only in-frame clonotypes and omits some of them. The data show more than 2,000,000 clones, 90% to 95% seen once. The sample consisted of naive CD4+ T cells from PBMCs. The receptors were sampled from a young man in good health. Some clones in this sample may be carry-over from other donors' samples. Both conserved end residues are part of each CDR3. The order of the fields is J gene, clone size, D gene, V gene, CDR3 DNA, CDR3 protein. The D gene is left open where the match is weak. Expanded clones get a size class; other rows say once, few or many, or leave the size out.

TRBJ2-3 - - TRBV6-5 TGTGCCAGCAGTTGGGGCGAGGACACAGATACGCAGTATTTT CASSWGEDTDTQYF
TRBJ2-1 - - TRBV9 TGTGCCAGCAGCGTAGAATCCTACTTCTACAATGAGCAGTTCTTC CASSVESYFYNEQFF
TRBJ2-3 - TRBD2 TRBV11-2 TGTGCCAGCAGCTTAGAGGCCGGGGGGATTACGACAGATACGCAGTATTTT CASSLEAGGITTDTQYF
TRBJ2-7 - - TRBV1 TGCACCAGCAGCCAAGACGACGACCGGGCGTACTTC CTSSQDDDRAYF
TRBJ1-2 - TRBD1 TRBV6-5 TGTGCCAGCAGTCGGGGGGGACAGGAGTACACCTTC CASSRGGQEYTF
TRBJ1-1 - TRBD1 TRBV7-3 TGTGCCAGCAGTCTTGGACAGGGGAGGTCCTCCGAAGCTTTCTTT CASSLGQGRSSEAFF
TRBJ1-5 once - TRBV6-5 TGTGCCAGCAGTTCACGCAGGGTCAATCAGCCCCAGCATTTT CASSSRRVNQPQHF
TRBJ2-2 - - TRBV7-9 TGTGCCAGCAGCTCCGGGACAAGCACCGGGGAGCTGTTTTTT CASSSGTSTGELFF
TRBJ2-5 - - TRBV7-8 TGTGCCAGCAGGTCAACCCCAACAAGGACAGCCCAAGAGACCCAGTACTTC CASRSTPTRTAQETQYF
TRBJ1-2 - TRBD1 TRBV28 TGTGCCAGCAGTTCCACACAGGGGTTCTATGGCTACACCTTC CASSSTQGFYGYTF